This T cell receptor beta chain came from a study of blood T cell repertoires in COVID-19. Overall study context: Whether acute or convalescent, the COVID-19 samples came from the United States, Italy and Spain. From T cells, B-cell-depleted T cells, or PBMCs came the material, which was cDNA or gDNA.

This CDR3 is built from 16 residues. V lost 5 bases, J lost 5 bases, and 8 bases stayed unmatched. Germline values: CDR1 SGHVS, CDR2 FQNEAQ. Original processing notes: By means of reference gene primer amplification, nucleated cell counts were estimated. Sequenced by immunoSEQ multiplex PCR; TCRdb stores in-frame clones only, minus some. That table supplies the V and J calls and clone size; D and trimming were determined from the DNA. Here the sample spans more than 9,500 clones, roughly four fifths being singletons. The sample comprised peripheral blood. The TCR comes from a woman in her fifties or sixties with acute or convalescent COVID-19. This chain links TRBV7-8 with TRBJ2-3; 12 bases are a match to TRBD2. CDR3: CASSGDLAGGRDTQYF. The DNA of the CDR3 is TGTGCCAGCAGCGGAGATCTAGCGGGGGGGAGAGATACGCAGTATTTT.